This T cell receptor beta chain was captured by sequencing in a study of cytomegalovirus exposure and HLA in healthy donors. In the study overall: A subsequent analysis stated that the 120 or so validation repertoires were run on the same platform as the roughly 670 first-cohort repertoires. The study's findings and limits: Within the 120 or so validation repertoires, first-cohort TCR clusters tended to co-occur, according to a later analysis. Altogether, about 160 TCR beta chains were recorded as cytomegalovirus-associated.

It was the 120-subject validation cohort, separate from the approximately 620-subject first cohort, to which the donors belonged. This clone was found many times. As yet, its antigen is unknown. TCRdb keeps only in-frame clones here, not all; method: immunoSEQ multiplex PCR. Of approximately 100,000 clones listed, about nine tenths are singletons. The length of the CDR3 is 13 residues. Germline-derived CDR1 and CDR2 are LNHNV and YYDKDF (reference sequence). Trimming stripped 4 bases from V and 1 base from J, with 7 bases between. What was sequenced was PBMCs. J is TRBJ2-5 and V is TRBV15, with D maybe TRBD1 (5 bases). The TCR originated in a woman aged 18-29 years in good health and CMV-seronegative. CDR3 sequence reads: CATSIDSQETQYF. The DNA for the CDR3 is TGTGCCACCAGCATCGACAGCCAAGAGACCCAGTACTTC.